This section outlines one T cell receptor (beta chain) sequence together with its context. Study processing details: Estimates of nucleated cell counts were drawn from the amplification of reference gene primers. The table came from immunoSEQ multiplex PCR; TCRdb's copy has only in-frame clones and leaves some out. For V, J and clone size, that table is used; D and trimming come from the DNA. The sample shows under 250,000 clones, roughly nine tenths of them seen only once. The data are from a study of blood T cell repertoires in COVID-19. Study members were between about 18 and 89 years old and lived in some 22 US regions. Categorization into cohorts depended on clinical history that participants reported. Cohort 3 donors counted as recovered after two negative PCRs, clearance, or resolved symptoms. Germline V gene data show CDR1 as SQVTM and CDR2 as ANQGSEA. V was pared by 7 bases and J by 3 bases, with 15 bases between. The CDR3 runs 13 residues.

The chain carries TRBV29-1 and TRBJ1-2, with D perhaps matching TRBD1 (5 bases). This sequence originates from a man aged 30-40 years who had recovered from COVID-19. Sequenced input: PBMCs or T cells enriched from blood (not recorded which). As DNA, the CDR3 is TGCAGCGGAGGAGGGGAGTTCGACTATGGCTACACCTTC. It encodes CSGGGEFDYGYTF.